This passage covers 23 T cell receptor beta chains from one sample sequenced in a study of shared clonotypes between healthy human individuals (dated by TCRdb to 2018 to 2020). Library creation used the immunoSEQ multiplex PCR assay. The source is immuneACCESS, and TCRdb retained only in-frame sequences with V and J called. Part of the clones is not carried over; for the studies checked, unresolved V genes explain less than half of this, and the remainder is unexplained. The sample table contains about 690,000 clones; only one count was recorded for less than 95% of them. The ten top clones hold about 33% of the sample. Sequenced material: memory CD8+ T cells from PBMCs. In light of the paper, this sample's cell subset or site label describes: CD45RO+ cells pooled with CCR7-negative TemRA cells. The receptor source for this set is a man aged 18 to 30 in good health. Some clones in this sample may be carry-over from other donors' samples.

The chain is built from TRBV6-1 and TRBJ2-7; D is undetermined. V lost 5 bases to trimming and J lost 7 bases, with 21 bases between them. The germline CDR1 and CDR2 sequences are MNHNS and SASEGT. The CDR3 consists of 15 residues. The CDR3 sequence is CASSIRAQSLGEQYF. Here the CDR3 DNA reads TGTGCCAGCAGTATTCGGGCCCAGTCGCTGGGTGAGCAGTACTTC.

The chain uses TRBV5-5 and TRBJ2-7; 8 positions match TRBD1. CDR1 is SGHKS, CDR2 YYEKEE, per germline (reference sequence). The V and J ends lost 2 bases and 6 bases, in that order; junction bases with no gene match: 1. This CDR3 comprises 12 residues. CDR3 in amino acids: CASSFTGGEQYF. The DNA of the CDR3 is TGTGCCAGCAGCTTCACAGGGGGCGAGCAGTACTTC.

J is TRBJ2-7 and V is TRBV28; TRBD2 aligns across 13 bases. The germline CDR1 and CDR2 sequences are MDHEN and SYDVKM. The CDR3 spans 16 residues. The junction had 5 bases not matched to a gene; V was cut back by 6 bases and J by 0 bases. CDR3 sequence reads: CASRQGLAGVSYEQYF. The CDR3 bases are TGTGCCAGCAGGCAAGGACTAGCGGGAGTCTCCTACGAGCAGTACTTC.

This chain connects TRBV5-6 to TRBJ1-3, with D perhaps TRBD1 (5 bases). Trimming took off 0 bases at V and 4 bases at J, with 5 bases between the two ends. Germline V gene sequence: CDR1 SGHDT, CDR2 YYEEEE. The CDR3 is made up of 13 amino acids. CDR3 bases: TGTGCCAGCAGCTTGGGGGGCGGAAACACCATATATTTT. Translated, it gives CASSLGGGNTIYF.

V usage is TRBV7-8 and J usage is TRBJ1-1; D ambiguous. Germline CDR1 SGHVS, CDR2 FQNEAQ. Trimming stripped 3 bases from V and 0 bases from J, with 8 bases between. CDR3 size: 14 residues. CDR3 protein: CASSFYFVNTEAFF. CDR3 sequence (DNA): TGTGCCAGCAGCTTTTATTTCGTGAACACTGAAGCTTTCTTT.

This clone appeared a few times. The V and J genes are TRBV29-1 and TRBJ1-1, with 9 bases identical to TRBD1. This CDR3 spans 14 amino acids. The junction had 4 bases not matched to a gene; V was cut back by 5 bases and J by 0 bases. Germline CDR1 and CDR2: SQVTM and ANQGSEA. For the CDR3, the DNA is TGCAGCGTTAGGGGGACAGGGATGAACACTGAAGCTTTCTTT. This gives the protein CSVRGTGMNTEAFF. Looking up the rest from reference TRBV29-1 and TRBJ1-1 gives the full variable domain: SAVISQKPSRDICQRGTSLTIQCQVDSQVTMMFWYRQQPGQSLTLIATANQGSEATYESGFVIDKFPISRPNLTFSTLTVSNMSPEDSSIYLCSVRGTGMNTEAFFGQGTRLTVV.

This clone has a single count. The J gene is TRBJ2-1, the V gene TRBV27, with 14 bases lining up with TRBD2. CDR3 length: 20 residues. The V gene end was trimmed by 5 bases and the J gene end by 1 base; junction bases not matched to a gene: 13. Germline-derived CDR1 and CDR2 are MNHEY and SMNVEV (reference sequence). The chain's CDR3 is CASSLQTSGRALSSYNEQFF. The CDR3 nucleotides are TGTGCCAGCAGTCTGCAGACTAGCGGGAGGGCCCTTTCGTCCTACAATGAGCAGTTCTTC.

The gene calls are TRBV6-5 and TRBJ1-2; D gene uncertain. The CDR3 is 12 residues long. Germline V lookup: CDR1 MNHEY, CDR2 SVGAGI. Trimming stripped 6 bases from V and 8 bases from J, with 13 bases between. The CDR3 protein is CASRTLVGGYTF. CDR3 sequence (DNA): TGTGCCAGCAGGACCTTGGTTGGAGGCTACACCTTC.

This chain joins TRBV29-1 and TRBJ2-5, with 12 bases matching TRBD2. CDR1 is SQVTM and CDR2 is ANQGSEA in the germline V gene. J lost 5 bases, V lost 7 bases, and 14 bases had no gene match. There are 16 residues in the CDR3. The CDR3 coding sequence is TGCAGCGAGACAGTTTTACTAGCGGGAGGTGGCGAGACCCAGTACTTC. Protein: CSETVLLAGGGETQYF.

The chain uses TRBV6-5 and TRBJ2-7; 7 nucleotides align to TRBD1. The CDR3 loop spans 15 amino acids. The J segment lost 3 bases and the V segment lost 6 bases, leaving 11 bases of the junction unmatched. The germline V gene has CDR1 MNHEY and CDR2 SVGAGI. CDR3 nucleotides: TGTGCCAGCAGGGGTCATACGGGACAGAGCTACGAGCAGTACTTC. Translation gives CASRGHTGQSYEQYF.

This chain uses TRBV27 with TRBJ2-7, with D possibly being TRBD2 (6 bases). The CDR3 has 14 amino acids. Germline V gene sequence: CDR1 MNHEY, CDR2 SMNVEV (reference sequence). V was pared by 4 bases and J by 6 bases, with 16 bases between. CDR3 coding DNA: TGTGCCAGCAGTTGGTCCGGGAGAGACCCCGAGCAGTACTTC. It translates to CASSWSGRDPEQYF.

With regard to this clone: Germline is not matched at one junction end, which may reflect a read error. V and J are TRBV11-2 and TRBJ2-7, with TRBD2 identical over 11 bases. Germline CDR1 SGHAT, CDR2 FQNNGV. The CDR3 runs to 14 residues. The CDR3 here is CASSYLAGGYERYF. CDR3 nucleotide sequence: TGTGCCAGCAGCTATCTAGCGGGAGGCTACGAGCGGTACTTC.

The chain employs TRBV15 and TRBJ1-4, with D tentatively TRBD1 (5 bases). The CDR3 is 16 residues long. The germline V and J ends were trimmed by 0 bases and 2 bases, with 10 bases remaining between them. The germline V gene encodes CDR1 LNHNV and CDR2 YYDKDF (reference sequence). CDR3 bases: TGTGCCACCAGCAGAGATTGGGGGGGTACTAATGAAAAACTGTTTTTT. Its protein product is CATSRDWGGTNEKLFF.

V is TRBV5-4 and J is TRBJ2-5; no definite D call. V gave up 4 bases and J gave up 2 bases, with 9 bases separating them. CDR1 is SGHNT and CDR2 is YYREEE in the germline V gene (reference sequence). The CDR3 covers 13 residues. This CDR3 reads CASSPTPQETQYF. The CDR3 DNA sequence: TGTGCCAGCAGCCCGACACCTCAAGAGACCCAGTACTTC.

The chain couples TRBV7-8 to TRBJ2-5; D remains ambiguous. The end of the DNA fits TRBJ2-7 better, so the J call may be wrong. CDR1 and CDR2 (germline): SGHVS, FQNEAQ. The CDR3 runs to 11 residues. The CDR3 spells CASSPSYEQYF. The CDR3, as DNA: TGTGCCAGCAGCCCGTCCTACGAGCAGTACTTC.

The chain uses TRBV9 and TRBJ2-7; either TRBD1 or TRBD2 may fit D (5 bases each). CDR3 length: 15 amino acids. The germline CDR1 and CDR2 sequences are SGDLS and YYNGEE. Between the trimmed V and J ends, which lost 2 bases and 4 bases, there was a span of 16 bases. In DNA, the CDR3 is TGTGCCAGCAGCGTTGGGACCGAGAACTTGTACGAGCAGTACTTC. This codes for CASSVGTENLYEQYF.

The chain recombines TRBV27 with TRBJ2-7, with D hard to call. This CDR3 region has 14 residues. CDR1 and CDR2 (germline): MNHEY, SMNVEV (reference sequence). Trimming removed 6 bases at V and 2 bases at J, with 14 bases between. The CDR3 nucleotides are TGTGCCAGCAGGGAAAGGTTACCAGCCTACGAGCAGTACTTC. This gives the protein CASRERLPAYEQYF.

V gene TRBV9 combines with J gene TRBJ2-1; a possible D gene is TRBD2 (6 bases). In germline, CDR1 is SGDLS, CDR2 YYNGEE. With 4 bases removed from V and 10 bases from J, the gap between germline ends came to 21 bases. The CDR3 extends over 15 amino acids. The CDR3 DNA is TGTGCCAGCAGCCCCCGGGGGAACGAGAACGGAGAGCAGTTCTTC. It encodes CASSPRGNENGEQFF.

This chain connects TRBV5-4 to TRBJ2-3, with TRBD1 matching 7 bases. CDR3 length: 16 residues. V was clipped by 1 base and J by 8 bases; unmatched bases: 13. The germline gives CDR1 SGHNT, CDR2 YYREEE (reference sequence). The CDR3 here is CASSLRLTGQFGTQYF. The CDR3 bases are TGTGCCAGCAGCTTGCGCTTGACAGGGCAATTCGGTACGCAGTATTTT.

This clone was found once. This chain connects TRBV5-6 to TRBJ2-7; 7 bases agree with TRBD1. Looked up from germline, CDR1 is SGHDT and CDR2 is YYEEEE. This CDR3 spans 14 amino acids. Trimming at V came to 4 bases and at J to 1 base, leaving 5 bases not matched to a gene. The CDR3 region has the DNA TGTGCCAGCAGCCGACAGGGACCTTCCTACGAGCAGTACTTC. The encoded protein is CASSRQGPSYEQYF.

J is TRBJ2-1 and V is TRBV27; a weak D match, TRBD2 (6 bases). The CDR3 has 13 amino acids. V was cut by 6 bases and J by 5 bases, with 11 bases left in between. From germline, CDR1 is MNHEY and CDR2 SMNVEV (reference sequence). CDR3 region: CASRFSGDNEQFF. CDR3 nucleotide sequence: TGTGCCAGCAGGTTTAGCGGAGACAATGAGCAGTTCTTC.

The chain couples TRBV9 to TRBJ2-3; D gene ambiguous. The CDR3 is 16 residues long. With 4 bases removed from V and 2 bases from J, the gap between germline ends came to 17 bases. The germline CDR1 and CDR2 sequences are SGDLS and YYNGEE. The CDR3: CASSQEISRYTDTQYF. The CDR3 nucleotides are TGTGCCAGCAGCCAAGAAATTAGCCGTTACACAGATACGCAGTATTTT.

The chain uses TRBV28 and TRBJ1-1; D remains unclear. There are 15 residues in the CDR3. The V and J ends lost 6 bases and 0 bases respectively, with 14 bases between them. Germline V lookup: CDR1 MDHEN, CDR2 SYDVKM. CDR3 in amino acids: CASRMKFSMNTEAFF. The CDR3 nucleotides read TGTGCCAGCAGGATGAAATTTTCCATGAACACTGAAGCTTTCTTT.